The entry below describes one TCR beta chain. Its antigen is not known. TRB cDNA libraries were made by UMI-labeled 5' RACE. TCRdb reworked the 5' RACE reads into one entry per CDR3 protein, no DNA. The sample has about 150,000 distinct CDR3 sequences. Germline values: CDR1 SGHTA, CDR2 FQGNSA. The CDR3 runs 16 residues. At 300,000 to 350,000 cells each, triplicate sorts were carried out for each CD8+ T cell subset. Definition of naive CD8+ T cells rested on a CD45RO-CCR7+CD27+CD95- profile. The data originate from a study of CXCR3-negative and CXCR3-positive naive CD8 T cells. Overall study results and limits: For CXCR3-positive naive cells, TRB CDR3s were more hydrophobic than those of CXCR3-negative naive cells. Memory cells diverged, while naive CXCR3-positive and CXCR3-negative cells had similar TRBV-TRBJ usage.

Specimen: naive CXCR3+ CD8+ T cells from blood. Indicated subset: CD45RO-CCR7+CD27+CD95- naive CD8+ T cells expressing CXCR3 (TNR3+). The receptor was derived from a human donor in good health. Some clones in this sample may be carry-over from other donors' samples. This chain links TRBV7-2 with TRBJ2-5; the D call from TCRdb, TRBD2, cannot be confirmed without DNA. Here the CDR3 reads CASSLTWTSRQETQYF.